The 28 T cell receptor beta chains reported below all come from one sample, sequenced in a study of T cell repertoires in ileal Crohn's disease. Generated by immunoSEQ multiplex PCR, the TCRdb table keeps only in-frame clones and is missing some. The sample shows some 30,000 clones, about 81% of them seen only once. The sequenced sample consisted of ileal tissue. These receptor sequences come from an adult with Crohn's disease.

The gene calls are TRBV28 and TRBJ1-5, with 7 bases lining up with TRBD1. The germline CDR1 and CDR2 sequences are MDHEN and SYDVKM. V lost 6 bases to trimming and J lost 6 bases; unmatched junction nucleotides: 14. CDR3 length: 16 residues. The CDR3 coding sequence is TGTGCCAGCAGATTGGAGGGGGCGATCGATGGTCAGCCCCAGCATTTT. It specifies CASRLEGAIDGQPQHF.

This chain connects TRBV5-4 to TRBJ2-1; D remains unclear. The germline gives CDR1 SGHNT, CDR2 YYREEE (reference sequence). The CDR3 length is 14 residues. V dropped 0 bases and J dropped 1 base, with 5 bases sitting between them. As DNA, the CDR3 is TGTGCCAGCAGCTTGGCCCAATCCTACAATGAGCAGTTCTTC. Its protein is CASSLAQSYNEQFF.

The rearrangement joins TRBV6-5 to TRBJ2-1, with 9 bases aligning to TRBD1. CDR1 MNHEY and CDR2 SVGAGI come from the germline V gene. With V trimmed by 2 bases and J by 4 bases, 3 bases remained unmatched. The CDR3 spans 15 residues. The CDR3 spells CASSYPGTGYNEQFF. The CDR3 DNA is TGTGCCAGCAGTTACCCCGGGACAGGGTACAATGAGCAGTTCTTC.

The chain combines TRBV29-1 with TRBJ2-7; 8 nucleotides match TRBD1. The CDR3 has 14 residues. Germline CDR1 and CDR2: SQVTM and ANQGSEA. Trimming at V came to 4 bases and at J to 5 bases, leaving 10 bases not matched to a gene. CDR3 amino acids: CSVATGGRGDEQYF. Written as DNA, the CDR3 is TGCAGCGTTGCCACAGGGGGAAGGGGGGACGAGCAGTACTTC.

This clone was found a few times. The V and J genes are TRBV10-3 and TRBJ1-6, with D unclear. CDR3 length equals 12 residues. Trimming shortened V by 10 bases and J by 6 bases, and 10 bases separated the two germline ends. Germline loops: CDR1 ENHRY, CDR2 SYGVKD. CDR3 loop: CASGTRNSPLHF. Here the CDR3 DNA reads TGTGCCAGTGGCACCCGTAATTCACCCCTCCACTTT.

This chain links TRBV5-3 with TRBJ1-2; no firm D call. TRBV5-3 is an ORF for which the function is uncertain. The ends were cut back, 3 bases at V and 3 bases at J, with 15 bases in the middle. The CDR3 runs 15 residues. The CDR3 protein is CARSSGRREDYGYTF. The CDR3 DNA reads TGTGCCAGAAGCTCAGGACGGAGGGAGGACTATGGCTACACCTTC.

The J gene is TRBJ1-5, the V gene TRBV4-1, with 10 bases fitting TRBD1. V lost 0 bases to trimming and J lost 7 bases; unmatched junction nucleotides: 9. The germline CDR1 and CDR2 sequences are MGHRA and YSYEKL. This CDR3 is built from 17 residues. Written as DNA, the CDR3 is TGCGCCAGCAGCCAAGATTGGGACAGGGGTTTATACCAGCCCCAGCATTTT. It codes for CASSQDWDRGLYQPQHF.

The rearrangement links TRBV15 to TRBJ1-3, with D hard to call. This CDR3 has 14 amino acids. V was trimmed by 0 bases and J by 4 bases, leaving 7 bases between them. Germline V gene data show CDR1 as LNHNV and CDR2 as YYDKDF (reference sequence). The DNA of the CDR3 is TGTGCCACCAGCAGAGATCTACCAGGAAACACCATATATTTT. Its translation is CATSRDLPGNTIYF.

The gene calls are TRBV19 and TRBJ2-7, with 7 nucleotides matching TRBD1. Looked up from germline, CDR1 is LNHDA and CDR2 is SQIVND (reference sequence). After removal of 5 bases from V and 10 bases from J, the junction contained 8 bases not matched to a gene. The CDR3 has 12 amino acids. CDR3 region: CASSLGTERQYF. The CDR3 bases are TGTGCCAGTAGTCTCGGGACAGAAAGACAGTACTTC.

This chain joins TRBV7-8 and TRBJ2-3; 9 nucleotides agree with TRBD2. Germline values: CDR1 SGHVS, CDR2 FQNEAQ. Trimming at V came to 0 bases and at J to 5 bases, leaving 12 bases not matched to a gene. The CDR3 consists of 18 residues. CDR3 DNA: TGTGCCAGCAGCTTAGCGAGTGGTAGCGGGGGCGCATTAGATACGCAGTATTTT. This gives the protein CASSLASGSGGALDTQYF.

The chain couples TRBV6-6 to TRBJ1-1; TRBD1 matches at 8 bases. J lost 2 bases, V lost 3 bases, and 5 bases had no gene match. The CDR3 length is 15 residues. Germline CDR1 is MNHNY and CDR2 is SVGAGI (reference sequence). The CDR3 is CASSYTGTGNTEAFF. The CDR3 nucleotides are TGTGCCAGCAGTTATACCGGGACAGGTAACACTGAAGCTTTCTTT.

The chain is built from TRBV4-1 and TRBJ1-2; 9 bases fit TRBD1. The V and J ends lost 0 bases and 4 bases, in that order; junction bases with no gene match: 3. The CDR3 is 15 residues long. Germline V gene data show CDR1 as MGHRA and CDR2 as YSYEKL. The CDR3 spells CASSQDWDRVYGYTF. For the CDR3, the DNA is TGCGCCAGCAGCCAAGATTGGGACAGGGTCTATGGCTACACCTTC.

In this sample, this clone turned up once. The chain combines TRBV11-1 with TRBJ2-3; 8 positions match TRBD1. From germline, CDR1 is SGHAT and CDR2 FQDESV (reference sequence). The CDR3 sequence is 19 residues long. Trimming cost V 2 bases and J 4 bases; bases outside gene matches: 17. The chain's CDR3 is CASSLSRTGGFESADTQYF. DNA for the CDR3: TGTGCCAGCAGCTTAAGCCGAACAGGGGGGTTTGAAAGCGCAGATACGCAGTATTTT.

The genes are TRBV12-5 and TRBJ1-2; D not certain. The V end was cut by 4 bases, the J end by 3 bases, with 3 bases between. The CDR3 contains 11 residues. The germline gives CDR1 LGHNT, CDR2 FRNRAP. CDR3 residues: CASGSYYGYTF. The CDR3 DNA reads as TGTGCTAGTGGTTCCTACTATGGCTACACCTTC.

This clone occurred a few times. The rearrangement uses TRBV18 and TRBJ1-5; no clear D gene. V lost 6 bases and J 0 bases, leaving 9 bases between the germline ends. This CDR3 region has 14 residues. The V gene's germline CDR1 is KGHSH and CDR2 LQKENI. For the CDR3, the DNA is TGTGCCAGCTCGGCGGAACATAGCAATCAGCCCCAGCATTTT. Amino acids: CASSAEHSNQPQHF.

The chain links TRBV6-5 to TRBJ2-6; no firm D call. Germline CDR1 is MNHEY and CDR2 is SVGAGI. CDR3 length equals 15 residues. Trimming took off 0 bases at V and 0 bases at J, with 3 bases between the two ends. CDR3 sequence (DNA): TGTGCCAGCAGTTACTCCAACTCTGGGGCCAACGTCCTGACTTTC. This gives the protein CASSYSNSGANVLTF.

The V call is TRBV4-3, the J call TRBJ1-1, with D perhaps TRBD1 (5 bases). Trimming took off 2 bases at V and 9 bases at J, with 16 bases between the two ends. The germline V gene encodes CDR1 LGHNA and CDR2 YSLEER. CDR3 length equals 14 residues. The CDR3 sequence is CASSQMGEVAQAFF. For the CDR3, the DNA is TGCGCCAGCAGCCAAATGGGGGAGGTGGCCCAAGCTTTCTTT.

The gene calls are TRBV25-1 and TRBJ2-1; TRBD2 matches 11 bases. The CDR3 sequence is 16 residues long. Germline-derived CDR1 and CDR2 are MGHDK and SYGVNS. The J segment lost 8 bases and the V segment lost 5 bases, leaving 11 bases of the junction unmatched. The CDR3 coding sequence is TGTGCCAGCAGTAAATGGGGAGCTAGCGGGGGGTATGAGCAGTTCTTC. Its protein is CASSKWGASGGYEQFF.

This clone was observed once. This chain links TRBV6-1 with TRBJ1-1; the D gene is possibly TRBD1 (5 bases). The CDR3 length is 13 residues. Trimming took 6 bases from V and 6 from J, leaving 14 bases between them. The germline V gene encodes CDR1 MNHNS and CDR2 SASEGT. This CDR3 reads CASRGREVAEAFF. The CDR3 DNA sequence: TGTGCCAGCAGGGGCAGGGAGGTCGCTGAAGCTTTCTTT.

This CDR3 is CASSQEKRANYGYTF. In DNA, the CDR3 is TGCGCCAGCAGCCAAGAAAAAAGAGCTAACTATGGCTACACCTTC. The rearrangement joins TRBV4-3 to TRBJ1-2; D uncertain. This CDR3 is built from 15 residues. V was pared by 0 bases and J by 0 bases, with 8 bases between. Germline assignment: CDR1 LGHNA and CDR2 YSLEER.

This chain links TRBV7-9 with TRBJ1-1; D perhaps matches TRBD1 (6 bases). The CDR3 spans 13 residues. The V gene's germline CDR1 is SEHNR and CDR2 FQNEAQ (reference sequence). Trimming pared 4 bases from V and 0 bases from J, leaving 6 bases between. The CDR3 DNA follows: TGTGCCAGCAGCTACAGGGTGAACACTGAAGCTTTCTTT. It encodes CASSYRVNTEAFF. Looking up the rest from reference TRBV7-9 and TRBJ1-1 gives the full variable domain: DTGVSQNPRHKITKRGQNVTFRCDPISEHNRLYWYRQTLGQGPEFLTYFQNEAQLEKSRLLSDRFSAERPKGSFSTLEIQRTEQGDSAMYLCASSYRVNTEAFFGQGTRLTVV.

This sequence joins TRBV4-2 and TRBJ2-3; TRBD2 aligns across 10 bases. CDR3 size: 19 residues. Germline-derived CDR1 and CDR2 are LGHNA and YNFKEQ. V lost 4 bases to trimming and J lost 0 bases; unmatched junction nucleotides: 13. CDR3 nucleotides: TGTGCCAGCAGCCTTGGTGGAGCGGGGGGGATGGGGAGCACAGATACGCAGTATTTT. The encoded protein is CASSLGGAGGMGSTDTQYF.

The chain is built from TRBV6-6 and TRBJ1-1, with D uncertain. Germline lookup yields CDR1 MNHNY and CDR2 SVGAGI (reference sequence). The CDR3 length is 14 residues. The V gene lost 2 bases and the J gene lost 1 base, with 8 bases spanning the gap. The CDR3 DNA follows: TGTGCCAGCAGTTACGACACAGCGAACACTGAAGCTTTCTTT. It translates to CASSYDTANTEAFF.

DNA of the CDR3: TGTGCCAGCGGGACAGGGGGGATCAATCAGCCCCAGCATTTT. It translates to CASGTGGINQPQHF. This chain connects TRBV27 to TRBJ1-5; 11 bases agree with TRBD1. The CDR3 has 14 amino acids. With V trimmed by 8 bases and J by 3 bases, 3 bases remained unmatched. Germline CDR1 MNHEY, CDR2 SMNVEV (reference sequence).

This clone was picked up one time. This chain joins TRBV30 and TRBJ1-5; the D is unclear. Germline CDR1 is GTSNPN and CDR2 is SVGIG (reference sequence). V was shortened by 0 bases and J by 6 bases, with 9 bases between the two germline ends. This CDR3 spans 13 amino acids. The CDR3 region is CAWSVKGAQPQHF. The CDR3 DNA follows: TGTGCCTGGAGTGTAAAGGGAGCTCAGCCCCAGCATTTT.

CDR3: CASSTRGPDRHIGETQYF. The DNA of the CDR3 is TGTGCCAGCTCAACACGGGGGCCAGACAGGCACATCGGGGAGACCCAGTACTTC. This chain uses TRBV18 with TRBJ2-5; D assignment may be TRBD1 or TRBD2 (6 bases each). Trimming cost V 5 bases and J 5 bases, with 27 bases left between them. CDR1 is KGHSH, CDR2 LQKENI, per germline. This CDR3 has 18 residues. The full variable domain, in which reference TRBV18 and TRBJ2-5 provide the parts outside the CDR3, is NAGVMQNPRHLVRRRGQEARLRCSPMKGHSHVYWYRQLPEEGLKFMVYLQKENIIDESGMPKERFSAEFPKEGPSILRIQQVVRGDSAAYFCASSTRGPDRHIGETQYFGPGTRLLVL.

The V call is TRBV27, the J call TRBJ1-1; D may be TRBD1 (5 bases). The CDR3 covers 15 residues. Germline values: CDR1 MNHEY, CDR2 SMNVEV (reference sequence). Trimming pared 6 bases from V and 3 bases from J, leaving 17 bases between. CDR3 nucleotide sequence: TGTGCCAGCAGCTCTCAGACAGCTGGGTACACTGAAGCTTTCTTT. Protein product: CASSSQTAGYTEAFF.

This CDR3 reads CASSIGTSNSPLHF. The CDR3 nucleotides are TGTGCCAGCAGTATCGGTACGTCCAATTCACCCCTCCACTTT. V and J are TRBV28 and TRBJ1-6; D unresolved. From germline, CDR1 is MDHEN and CDR2 SYDVKM. The ends were cut back, 5 bases at V and 7 bases at J, with 12 bases in the middle. This CDR3 spans 14 amino acids.